A selection of T cell receptor beta chains follows, all from one sample in a study of blood T cell repertoires in COVID-19. Clones were sequenced by immunoSEQ multiplex PCR, and TCRdb holds only the in-frame ones, with some missing. In the table there are 100,000 or so clones, approximately 86% of which are singletons. The sequenced sample was PBMCs or T cells enriched from blood (not recorded which). These receptor sequences come from a woman in her 50s who had recovered from COVID-19. CDR3s include the opening cysteine and the closing phenylalanine or tryptophan. A D gene is named only where the DNA matches it firmly. Only part of the rows carry a size: once, few, many, or a class if the clone is expanded.

cdr3_aa cdr3_nt d_call j_call v_call clone_size
CASSFPLGPLLAGENNEQFF TGTGCCAGCAGTTTTCCCCTAGGGCCCCTACTAGCGGGGGAGAACAATGAGCAGTTCTTC TRBD2 TRBJ2-1 TRBV28 .
CASSLNRQLNEKLFF TGTGCCAGCAGCTTAAACCGACAGCTCAATGAAAAACTGTTTTTT . TRBJ1-4 TRBV7-9 .
CASSPGLAGGDEQYF TGCGCCAGCAGCCCCGGACTAGCGGGAGGGGACGAGCAGTACTTC TRBD2 TRBJ2-7 TRBV5-1 .
CASSQVDSSYNEQFF TGTGCCAGCAGCCAAGTGGACAGCTCCTACAATGAGCAGTTCTTC . TRBJ2-1 TRBV3-1/TRBV3-2 .
CASSQFMSVTEAFF TGTGCCAGCAGCCAATTCATGTCGGTCACTGAAGCTTTCTTT . TRBJ1-1 TRBV3-1/TRBV3-2 .
CASSPTGIFYGYTF TGTGCCAGTAGTCCGACAGGGATCTTCTATGGCTACACCTTC TRBD1 TRBJ1-2 TRBV19 .
CASSLFGSSYEQYF TGTGCCAGCAGTTTATTCGGGAGCTCCTACGAGCAGTACTTC . TRBJ2-7 TRBV27 .
CASSVGQNTEAFF TGTGCCAGCAGTGTTGGGCAGAACACTGAAGCTTTCTTT . TRBJ1-1 TRBV6-4 .
CASSLLNAGGSYEQYF TGCGCCAGCAGCCTGTTGAATGCGGGAGGCTCCTACGAGCAGTACTTC TRBD2 TRBJ2-7 TRBV4-1 .
CASSVAGSTEAFF TGTGCCAGCAGCGTCGCAGGAAGCACTGAAGCTTTCTTT . TRBJ1-1 TRBV9 .
CASSLAGTGPNYGYTF TGTGCCAGCAGCTTAGCGGGGACAGGGCCTAACTATGGCTACACCTTC TRBD1 TRBJ1-2 TRBV7-8 .
CASSQVRGSESTDTQYF TGTGCCAGCAGCCAAGTTCGCGGGAGTGAGAGCACAGATACGCAGTATTTT TRBD2 TRBJ2-3 TRBV14 .
CASSFGLAGGPTGELFF TGTGCCAGCAGCTTCGGACTAGCGGGAGGACCCACCGGGGAGCTGTTTTTT TRBD2 TRBJ2-2 TRBV7-2 .
CASSLAPGLSTEAFF TGTGCCAGCAGCTTAGCACCGGGACTGAGCACTGAAGCTTTCTTT . TRBJ1-1 TRBV11-2 .
CASSQEWTLNTEAFF TGCGCCAGCAGCCAAGAATGGACACTGAACACTGAAGCTTTCTTT . TRBJ1-1 TRBV4-1 .
CASSMSGGRLYNEQFF TGTGCCAGTAGTATGTCGGGCGGGAGGCTGTACAATGAGCAGTTCTTC TRBD2 TRBJ2-1 TRBV19 .
CAWKRGAGREQYF TGTGCCTGGAAACGGGGTGCCGGTCGTGAGCAGTACTTC . TRBJ2-7 TRBV30 .
CARRRGQVGEKLFF TGTGCCAGGAGGAGGGGACAGGTAGGAGAAAAACTGTTTTTT TRBD1 TRBJ1-4 TRBV7-3 .
CSVGRNYNEQFF TGCAGCGTTGGGCGGAACTACAATGAGCAGTTCTTC . TRBJ2-1 TRBV29-1 .
CASSWQAGYGYTF TGTGCCAGCAGTTGGCAGGCCGGCTATGGCTACACCTTC . TRBJ1-2 TRBV28 .
CASSVPGLAGGYEQYF TGTGCCAGCAGCGTACCGGGACTAGCGGGGGGCTACGAGCAGTACTTC TRBD2 TRBJ2-7 TRBV7-2 .
CASSSIAGASYEQYF TGTGCCAGCAGTTCCATAGCGGGGGCGTCCTACGAGCAGTACTTC TRBD2 TRBJ2-7 TRBV27 .
CASFRDSGGYTF TGTGCCAGTTTCCGGGACAGCGGTGGCTACACCTTC TRBD1 TRBJ1-2 TRBV2 .
CASTRGVTTYGYTF TGTGCCAGCACTCGGGGGGTGACTACCTATGGCTACACCTTC . TRBJ1-2 TRBV2 once
CASSPGTRSETQYF TGTGCCAGCAGCCCTGGGACTAGGTCGGAGACCCAGTACTTC TRBD2 TRBJ2-5 TRBV7-2 .
CASSPPVGSGGDLRAYEQYF TGTGCCAGCAGCCCCCCCGTCGGGTCAGGGGGCGATTTAAGGGCCTACGAGCAGTACTTC TRBD1 TRBJ2-7 TRBV3-1/TRBV3-2 .
CASTGGGPSKFF TGTGCCAGCACGGGGGGAGGGCCCTCAAAGTTCTTC TRBD2 TRBJ2-1 TRBV2 .
CASSWGTGVNTEAFF TGCGCCAGCAGCTGGGGGACAGGGGTGAACACTGAAGCTTTCTTT TRBD1 TRBJ1-1 TRBV5-1 .
CASSPRAGAKETQYF TGTGCCAGCAGTCCCAGGGCCGGAGCCAAAGAGACCCAGTACTTC . TRBJ2-5 TRBV28 .
CASSPTLWGLAGNTIYF TGTGCCAGTAGTCCTACGTTGTGGGGGCTAGCTGGAAACACCATATATTTT . TRBJ1-3 TRBV19 once
CATSEGQSYNEQFF TGTGCCACCAGCGAGGGACAGAGCTACAATGAGCAGTTCTTC TRBD1 TRBJ2-1 TRBV15 .
CASSQEGGLAVGTDTQYF TGTGCCAGCAGCCAAGAGGGAGGGCTAGCTGTTGGGACAGATACGCAGTATTTT TRBD2 TRBJ2-3 TRBV3-1/TRBV3-2 .
CASRPGQGPGDTEAFF TGTGCCAGTAGGCCGGGACAGGGACCGGGTGACACTGAAGCTTTCTTT TRBD1 TRBJ1-1 TRBV19 .
CASSFMREANEQFF TGTGCCAGCAGTTTTATGCGGGAGGCCAATGAGCAGTTCTTC TRBD2 TRBJ2-1 TRBV27 once
CASSVYRVVWPQHF TGTGCCAGCAGTGTTTACAGGGTCGTGTGGCCCCAGCATTTT . TRBJ1-5 TRBV2 few
CASSSSSGRNTDTQYF TGTGCCAGCAGCTCCTCGAGCGGGAGGAACACAGATACGCAGTATTTT TRBD2 TRBJ2-3 TRBV5-4 .
CASSQEGTFPGLARTEQFF TGTGCCAGCAGCCAAGAGGGGACTTTTCCGGGACTAGCGAGAACCGAGCAGTTCTTC TRBD2 TRBJ2-1 TRBV3-1/TRBV3-2 .
CASSVGGLNTQETQYF TGTGCCAGCAGCGTAGGGGGGCTTAATACGCAAGAGACCCAGTACTTC . TRBJ2-5 TRBV9 .
CASSPTGDRGNGGYTF TGTGCCAGCAGCCCCACAGGAGACAGGGGGAATGGGGGCTACACCTTC TRBD1 TRBJ1-2 TRBV7-3 .
CASSFSASAGYGYTF TGCGCCAGCAGCTTTAGTGCGTCGGCGGGCTATGGCTACACCTTC . TRBJ1-2 TRBV5-1 .
CASSTQAGPYNEQFF TGTGCCAGCAGCACCCAGGCGGGACCCTACAATGAGCAGTTCTTC . TRBJ2-1 TRBV6-5 .
CASSLIGSGTNEQFF TGTGCCAGCAGCTTAATTGGTAGCGGGACGAATGAGCAGTTCTTC TRBD2 TRBJ2-1 TRBV7-8 .
CASSSSRDFNEKLFF TGTGCCAGCAGCTCATCCCGGGACTTTAATGAAAAACTGTTTTTT . TRBJ1-4 TRBV28 .
CASSLGTPISTDTQYF TGTGCCAGCAGCTTGGGGACTCCGATTAGCACAGATACGCAGTATTTT . TRBJ2-3 TRBV5-4 .
CARGQVSNTEAFF TGTGCCAGGGGACAGGTCTCGAACACTGAAGCTTTCTTT TRBD1 TRBJ1-1 TRBV2 once
CASRAGANYGYTF TGTGCCAGCAGGGCAGGGGCTAACTATGGCTACACCTTC . TRBJ1-2 TRBV2 .
CASSGQGGNTIYF TGTGCCAGCAGTGGACAGGGGGGAAACACCATATATTTT TRBD1 TRBJ1-3 TRBV2 .
CASSLQYSQETQYF TGTGCCAGTAGTCTACAGTACTCCCAAGAGACCCAGTACTTC . TRBJ2-5 TRBV19 once
CASSLANNGGTEAFF TGTGCCAGCAGCTTGGCCAACAATGGGGGGACTGAAGCTTTCTTT . TRBJ1-1 TRBV5-4 .
CASSTGGTSRNEQFF TGTGCCAGCAGTACAGGAGGGACTAGCAGGAATGAGCAGTTCTTC TRBD2 TRBJ2-1 TRBV2 many
CASSKLAANTGELFF TGTGCCAGCAGTAAACTGGCGGCGAACACCGGGGAGCTGTTTTTT . TRBJ2-2 TRBV6-5 few
CASRVWAGTDTQYF TGTGCCAGCAGAGTATGGGCTGGCACAGATACGCAGTATTTT . TRBJ2-3 TRBV6-5 .
CASRAGNTIYF TGTGCCAGCCGGGCTGGAAACACCATATATTTT . TRBJ1-3 TRBV3-1/TRBV3-2 .
CAWSPTSYEQYF TGTGCCTGGAGTCCCACCAGCTACGAGCAGTACTTC . TRBJ2-7 TRBV30 .
CSVAGSNEKLFF TGCAGCGTTGCAGGATCTAATGAAAAACTGTTTTTT . TRBJ1-4 TRBV29-1 .